The 6 T cell receptor beta chains below were found in one sample sequenced in a study of blood T cells in healthy people across ages. Primers used in a second PCR of roughly 7 to 12 cycles were a sample-barcoded 5' primer and a J-beta primer mix. TCRdb re-called the 5' RACE reads through MiXCR, storing one row per CDR3 protein. The sample includes 2 million or so distinct CDR3 sequences, just under 50% seen only once; the top ten take less than 2.5%. Sequencing used blood. The receptors come from a middle-aged woman in good health.

This clonotype was observed a handful of times. The V gene is TRBV10-3, the J gene TRBJ1-6; no clear D gene. The V and J ends lost 0 bases and 10 bases respectively, with 4 bases between them. Germline CDR1 and CDR2: ENHRY and SYGVKD. This CDR3 spans 12 amino acids. This CDR3 is CAISESLSPLHF. DNA for the CDR3: TGTGCCATCAGTGAGTCACTCTCACCCCTCCACTTT.

This clonotype came up a few times. The gene calls are TRBV6-2 or TRBV6-3 and TRBJ2-5; TRBD2 matches at 11 bases. Germline CDR1 MNHEY, CDR2 SVGEGT. The trim removed 8 bases at V and 2 bases at J, leaving 10 bases unmatched. This CDR3 spans 16 amino acids. The DNA of the CDR3 is TGTGCCAGCCTTAGCCTAGCGGGGGGCTTACAAGAGACCCAGTACTTC. This sequence encodes CASLSLAGGLQETQYF.

The V and J genes are TRBV7-9 and TRBJ1-1; D is undetermined. Germline V CDR1 and CDR2: SEHNR, FQNEAQ (reference sequence). Trimming left V 7 bases short and J 5 bases short, with 20 bases between. The CDR3 contains 15 residues. The CDR3 loop reads CASTFIGGIGTEAFF. DNA for the CDR3: TGTGCCAGCACCTTCATCGGCGGAATTGGAACTGAAGCTTTCTTT. The complete variable domain, with remaining parts taken from reference TRBV7-9 and TRBJ1-1, reads DTGVSQNPRHKITKRGQNVTFRCDPISEHNRLYWYRQTLGQGPEFLTYFQNEAQLEKSRLLSDRFSAERPKGSFSTLEIQRTEQGDSAMYLCASTFIGGIGTEAFFGQGTRLTVV.

This chain connects TRBV6-5 to TRBJ2-5; a weak D match, TRBD2 (5 bases). Germline CDR1 is MNHEY and CDR2 is SVGAGI. The V gene lost 0 bases and the J gene lost 2 bases, with 19 bases spanning the gap. The CDR3 contains 18 residues. CDR3 coding DNA: TGTGCCAGCAGTTACTCGAGGGAATCGGGCCTAAGTCAAGAGACCCAGTACTTC. The encoded protein is CASSYSRESGLSQETQYF.

This clonotype was counted between two and nine times. The rearrangement links TRBV3-1 to TRBJ2-5, with 7 bases lining up with TRBD1. Germline lookup yields CDR1 LGHDT and CDR2 YNNKEL (reference sequence). The CDR3 spans 15 residues. V shed 4 bases, J shed 4 bases, and the junction held 9 bases outside the gene matches. Written as DNA, the CDR3 is TGTGCCAGCAGCCCCCGACAGGGTTGGGGAGAGACCCAGTACTTC. It encodes CASSPRQGWGETQYF.

This chain joins TRBV14 and TRBJ2-5; D remains unclear. The J call may be incorrect, as the DNA end agrees better with TRBJ2-7. Germline loops: CDR1 SGHDN, CDR2 FVKESK. The CDR3 has 15 amino acids. The CDR3: CASSQYSDLPYEQYF. The CDR3 coding sequence is TGTGCCAGCAGCCAATACTCGGACCTCCCCTACGAGCAGTACTTC.